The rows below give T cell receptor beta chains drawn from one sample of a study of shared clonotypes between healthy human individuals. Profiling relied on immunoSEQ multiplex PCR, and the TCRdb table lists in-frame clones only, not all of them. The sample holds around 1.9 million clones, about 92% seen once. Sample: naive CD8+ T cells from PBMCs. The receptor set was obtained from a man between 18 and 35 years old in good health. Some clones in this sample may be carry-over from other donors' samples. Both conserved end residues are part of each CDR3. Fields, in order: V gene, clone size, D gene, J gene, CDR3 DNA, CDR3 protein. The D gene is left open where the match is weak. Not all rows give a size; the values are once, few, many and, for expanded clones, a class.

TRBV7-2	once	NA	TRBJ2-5	TGTGCCAGCAACGGCAGGGTGTTGGGACGGGAGACCCAGTACTTC	CASNGRVLGRETQYF
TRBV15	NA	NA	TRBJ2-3	TGTGCCACCAGGGCAGAGAGCACAGATACGCAGTATTTT	CATRAESTDTQYF
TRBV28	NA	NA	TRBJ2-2	TGTGCCAGCAGTTTTGCGGTAGAGACAAGGAACACCGGGGAGCTGTTTTTT	CASSFAVETRNTGELFF
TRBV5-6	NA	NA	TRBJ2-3	TGTGCCAGCAGCTTGGCTTCAGATACGCAGTATTTT	CASSLASDTQYF
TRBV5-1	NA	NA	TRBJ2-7	TGCGCCAGCAGCCCGGAGAGCCCCCAAACCTACGAGCAGTACTTC	CASSPESPQTYEQYF
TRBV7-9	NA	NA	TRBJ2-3	TGTGCCAGCAGCCCCGTACTGAGCCTCACAGATACGCAGTATTTT	CASSPVLSLTDTQYF
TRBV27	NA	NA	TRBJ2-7	TGTGCCAGCGGGACGTCCGACAGGATGCACTCCTACGAGCAGTACTTC	CASGTSDRMHSYEQYF
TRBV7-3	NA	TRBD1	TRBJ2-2	TGTGCCAGCAGCTCAGGACAGGGGGCATCCGGGGAGCTGTTTTTT	CASSSGQGASGELFF
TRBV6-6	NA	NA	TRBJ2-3	TGTGCCAGCCGGGCGCCCACAGATACGCAGTATTTT	CASRAPTDTQYF
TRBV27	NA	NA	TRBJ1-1	TGTGCCAGCAGTCCGGGACAAGGCACTGAAGCTTTCTTT	CASSPGQGTEAFF
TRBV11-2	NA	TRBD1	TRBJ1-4	TGTGCCAGCAGCTTAGATCTGGGGGACAGGAAGGAAAAACTGTTTTTT	CASSLDLGDRKEKLFF
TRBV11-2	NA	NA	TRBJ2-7	TGTGCCAGCAGCTTAGCTCTACGCGAGCAGTACTTC	CASSLALREQYF
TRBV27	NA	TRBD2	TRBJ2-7	TGTGCCAGCAGTACCTCTAGCGGGAGCTTAGCCTACGAGCAGTACTTC	CASSTSSGSLAYEQYF
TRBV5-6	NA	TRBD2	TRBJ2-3	TGTGCCAGCAGCACGCCGACTAGCGTGGCGCAGTATTTT	CASSTPTSVAQYF
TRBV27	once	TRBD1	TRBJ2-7	TGTGCCAGCACCGGGACAGGGACAACTTTTACCTACGAGCAGTACTTC	CASTGTGTTFTYEQYF
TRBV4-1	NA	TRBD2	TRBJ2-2	TGCGCCAGCAGCCAAGACCCCAGCGGGAGGGCCATGGGCGGGGAGCTGTTTTTT	CASSQDPSGRAMGGELFF
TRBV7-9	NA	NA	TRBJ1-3	TGTGCCACCCTGGGTGGAAACACCATATATTTT	CATLGGNTIYF
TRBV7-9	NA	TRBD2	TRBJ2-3	TGTGCCAGCAGCTTAGACGTAGCGGGAGGCCTCACGGATACGCAGTATTTT	CASSLDVAGGLTDTQYF
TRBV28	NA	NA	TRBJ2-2	TGTGCCAGCAGTTCCCGTGCGGCATACAGGCACGGGGAGCTGTTTTTT	CASSSRAAYRHGELFF
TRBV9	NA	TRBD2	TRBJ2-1	TGTGCCAGCAGCGTAGAGAGCGGGAGGGGGAATGAGCAGTTCTTC	CASSVESGRGNEQFF
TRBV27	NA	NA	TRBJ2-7	TGTGCCAGCAGCCCACGTATCTACGAGCAGTACTTC	CASSPRIYEQYF
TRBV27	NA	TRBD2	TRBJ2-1	TGTGCCAGCAGTTACCCGGGACTAGCCTACAATGAGCAGTTCTTC	CASSYPGLAYNEQFF